The 2 T cell receptor beta chains below all came from one sample that was sequenced in a study of cytomegalovirus exposure and HLA in healthy donors. The PCR employed 60 Vbeta primers together with 13 Jbeta primers. Some clones are missing from TCRdb's copy, which holds only in-frame ones; the method was immunoSEQ multiplex PCR. The sample has roughly 80,000 clones; about four fifths are singletons. The sequencing sample was made of PBMCs. The receptor set was obtained from a woman in her thirties in good health and CMV-seronegative.

V is TRBV19 and J is TRBJ2-1; the match to TRBD1 covers 7 bases. The germline gives CDR1 LNHDA, CDR2 SQIVND (reference sequence). V lost 11 bases, J lost 1 base, and 8 bases stayed unmatched. CDR3 length: 14 amino acids. CDR3 sequence (DNA): TGTGCCTCTAACAGACAGGGATCCTACAATGAGCAGTTCTTC. Translated: CASNRQGSYNEQFF.

The chain couples TRBV9 to TRBJ2-1; 13 bases fit TRBD2. The V segment lost 0 bases and the J segment 2 bases; nucleotides outside the gene matches: 5. Germline V lookup: CDR1 SGDLS, CDR2 YYNGEE. This CDR3 contains 18 residues. The CDR3 sequence is CASSVGTSGSVTYNEQFF. For the CDR3, the DNA is TGTGCCAGCAGCGTAGGGACTAGCGGGAGTGTCACCTACAATGAGCAGTTCTTC. The full variable domain, completed using reference TRBV9 and TRBJ2-1, is DSGVTQTPKHLITATGQRVTLRCSPRSGDLSVYWYQQSLDQGLQFLIQYYNGEERAKGNILERFSAQQFPDLHSELNLSSLELGDSALYFCASSVGTSGSVTYNEQFFGPGTRLTVL.